Listed below are T cell receptor beta chains from one sample, sequenced in a study of T cells in Graves' hyperthyroidism and ophthalmopathy. Via MiXCR, TCRdb re-called the multiplex PCR reads, giving one row per CDR3 protein. The table lists about 380,000 distinct CDR3 sequences, less than 20% of them singletons, with 40% in the top ten. Sequences were obtained from blood. These receptors came from a man between 18 and 29 years old with Graves' ophthalmopathy. Each CDR3 is given with its conserved first and last residue. A D gene is named only where the DNA matches it firmly. Clone size is given for some rows only: seen once, a few or many times, or a class if the clone is expanded.

j_call d_call clone_size cdr3_length v_call cdr3_aa cdr3_nt
TRBJ1-1 . few 15 TRBV9 CASSSRPGESTEAFF TGTGCCAGCAGCTCCAGACCGGGCGAATCCACTGAAGCTTTCTTT
TRBJ2-7 . few 15 TRBV7-6 CASNRGAGVKEEQYF TGTGCCAGCAATCGGGGGGCAGGGGTAAAAGAAGAGCAGTACTTC
TRBJ1-1 . many 12 TRBV20-1 CSAWLQNTEAFF TGCAGTGCTTGGTTACAGAACACTGAAGCTTTCTTT
TRBJ2-7 . many 14 TRBV3-1 CASSQERVVHEQYF TGTGCCAGCAGCCAAGAGAGGGTCGTTCACGAGCAGTACTTC
TRBJ1-1 TRBD1 many 15 TRBV5-1 CASSTGGLGNTEAFF TGCGCCAGCAGCACAGGGGGCCTGGGGAACACTGAAGCTTTCTTT
TRBJ1-5 . few 15 TRBV2 CASRSIGGANQPQHF TGTGCCAGCAGGTCGATTGGGGGGGCCAATCAGCCCCAGCATTTT
TRBJ2-1 . few 12 TRBV27 CASSWGLNEQFF TGTGCCAGCAGTTGGGGGCTCAATGAGCAGTTCTTC
TRBJ2-3 . many 14 TRBV5-6 CASSLGADTDTQYF TGTGCCAGCAGCTTGGGGGCAGACACAGATACGCAGTATTTT
TRBJ1-5 . many 16 TRBV12-3/TRBV12-4 CASSPGTLGGNQPQHF TGTGCCAGCAGCCCTGGGACTCTGGGCGGCAATCAGCCCCAGCATTTT
TRBJ2-1 . . 14 TRBV20-1 CSASDTIGGGSQFF TGCAGTGCTAGCGATACGATAGGCGGAGGCAGTCAGTTCTTC
TRBJ1-2 . . 15 TRBV6-5 CASSYSNIGGVGYTF TGTGCCAGCAGTTACTCGAATATAGGGGGAGTTGGCTACACCTTC
TRBJ1-1 TRBD1 many 14 TRBV28 CASQQGGENTEAFF TGTGCCAGCCAACAGGGGGGCGAGAACACTGAAGCTTTCTTT
TRBJ2-2 . many 13 TRBV5-1 CASSLQNTGELFF TGCGCCAGCAGCCTGCAGAACACCGGGGAGCTGTTTTTT
TRBJ1-3 . few 16 TRBV6-1 CASSELASGSGNTIYF TGTGCCAGCAGCGAACTAGCCTCCGGCTCTGGAAACACCATATATTTT
TRBJ1-1 TRBD1 . 20 TRBV28 CASSRPGTGGQESRNTEAFF TGTGCCAGCAGTCGCCCCGGGACAGGGGGCCAGGAAAGTAGGAACACTGAAGCTTTCTTT
TRBJ2-1 TRBD2 few 16 TRBV24-1 CATSPLGGGAVNEQFF TGTGCCACCAGTCCCCTTGGCGGGGGGGCGGTGAATGAGCAGTTCTTC
TRBJ2-3 TRBD1 few 16 TRBV20-1 CSARPGQGWGPDTQYF TGCAGTGCTAGGCCGGGACAGGGTTGGGGGCCAGATACGCAGTATTTT
TRBJ1-2 TRBD1 many 14 TRBV5-1 CASSPGTGGVGYTF TGCGCCAGCAGCCCCGGGACAGGGGGTGTTGGCTACACCTTC
TRBJ1-5 . many 12 TRBV20-1 CSAAMGAKPQHF TGCAGTGCTGCCATGGGGGCTAAGCCCCAGCATTTT
TRBJ2-3 TRBD2 few 17 TRBV5-1 CASSPPSGQTDTDTQYF TGCGCCAGCAGCCCTCCTAGCGGCCAAACAGACACAGATACGCAGTATTTT
TRBJ1-2 . many 13 TRBV11-3 CASSLTEYYGYTF TGTGCCAGCAGCCTAACTGAATACTATGGCTACACCTTC
TRBJ2-7 TRBD1 many 17 TRBV6-1 CASSESDRDGDFYEQYF TGTGCCAGCAGTGAATCGGACAGGGACGGGGATTTCTACGAGCAGTACTTC
TRBJ2-7 . few 14 TRBV5-5 CASCSDPKIYEQYF TGTGCCAGCTGTTCAGACCCTAAAATCTACGAGCAGTACTTC
TRBJ2-7 TRBD1 . 15 TRBV15 CATSRGTGGSYEQYF TGTGCCACCAGCAGAGGGACAGGGGGCTCCTACGAGCAGTACTTC
TRBJ1-5 . many 14 TRBV24-1 CATSTGGSNQPQHF TGTGCCACCAGCACAGGAGGTAGCAATCAGCCCCAGCATTTT
TRBJ2-7 TRBD2 few 14 TRBV10-2 CASTPIAGAYEQYF TGCGCCAGCACCCCGATAGCGGGAGCCTACGAGCAGTACTTC
TRBJ2-7 . many 14 TRBV9 CASSVAGQPYEQYF TGTGCCAGCAGCGTAGCTGGCCAGCCCTACGAGCAGTACTTC
TRBJ1-1 TRBD1 few 15 TRBV10-3 CAISAPGQGAPEAFF TGTGCCATCAGTGCACCGGGACAGGGGGCTCCTGAAGCTTTCTTT
TRBJ2-5 TRBD2 . 15 TRBV10-3 CAISESSAGEETQYF TGTGCCATCAGTGAGTCGTCAGCGGGGGAAGAGACCCAGTACTTC
TRBJ1-5 . many 15 TRBV12-3/TRBV12-4 CASSVDRLVNQPQHF TGTGCCAGCAGCGTTGACAGGCTAGTAAATCAGCCCCAGCATTTT
TRBJ1-5 . . 14 TRBV4-1 CASSQEGGPQPQHF TGCGCCAGCAGCCAAGAGGGAGGACCTCAGCCCCAGCATTTT
TRBJ2-7 . many 14 TRBV3-1 CASSHRTPSYEQYF TGTGCCAGCAGCCATAGGACCCCATCCTACGAGCAGTACTTC
TRBJ2-1 TRBD2 few 13 TRBV9 CASSPGGEGEQFF TGTGCCAGCAGCCCAGGTGGGGAGGGTGAGCAGTTCTTC
TRBJ1-5 . many 16 TRBV24-1 CATSDPAVGNNQPQHF TGTGCCACCAGTGATCCCGCCGTGGGCAACAATCAGCCCCAGCATTTT
TRBJ2-7 TRBD1 . 16 TRBV3-1 CASSHSRTGELIEQYF TGTGCCAGCAGCCACTCCCGGACAGGGGAGTTAATAGAGCAGTACTTC
TRBJ2-1 TRBD2 many 13 TRBV2 CASRALTGGEQFF TGTGCCAGCAGAGCCTTGACGGGGGGTGAGCAGTTCTTC
TRBJ2-1 . many 16 TRBV7-3 CASSYQGSSSYNEQFF TGTGCCAGCAGCTATCAGGGGTCAAGCTCCTACAATGAGCAGTTCTTC
TRBJ1-1 . . 13 TRBV19 CASTSTRNTEAFF TGTGCCAGTACCAGCACCCGGAACACTGAAGCTTTCTTT
TRBJ1-1 . many 14 TRBV7-3 CASSAQAGNTEAFF TGTGCCAGCAGCGCTCAGGCAGGGAACACTGAAGCTTTCTTT
TRBJ1-3 . many 15 TRBV12-3/TRBV12-4 CASRTDGSSGNTIYF TGTGCCAGCAGAACGGACGGAAGCTCTGGAAACACCATATATTTT
TRBJ2-2 . . 15 TRBV7-8 CASSLQGMSAGELFF TGTGCCAGCAGCTTACAAGGGATGAGCGCCGGGGAGCTGTTTTTT
TRBJ1-3 . few 13 TRBV2 CASSERRRNAIYF TGTGCCAGCAGTGAACGGCGCAGAAACGCCATATATTTT
TRBJ1-1 TRBD1 many 14 TRBV19 CASSIVQGHTEAFF TGTGCCAGTAGTATTGTACAGGGGCACACTGAAGCTTTCTTT
TRBJ2-1 . . 14 TRBV20-1 CSASRRGAYNEQFF TGCAGTGCTAGTCGGCGGGGAGCCTACAATGAGCAGTTCTTC
TRBJ1-2 . . 12 TRBV29-1 CSVAGGDYGYTF TGCAGCGTTGCTGGGGGGGACTATGGCTACACCTTC
TRBJ1-2 . few 12 TRBV28 CASSLGTAGYTF TGTGCCAGCAGTTTGGGGACGGCTGGCTACACCTTC
TRBJ2-1 TRBD2 many 17 TRBV6-1 CASRELAGGHTYNEQFF TGTGCCAGCAGGGAACTAGCGGGGGGGCACACCTACAATGAGCAGTTCTTC
TRBJ1-5 . . 15 TRBV18 CASSPGGHREQPQHF TGTGCCAGCTCACCAGGGGGGCATAGGGAACAGCCCCAGCATTTT
TRBJ1-5 . . 16 TRBV7-6 CASSLGGPWGNQPQHF TGTGCCAGCAGCTTAGGGGGACCTTGGGGCAATCAGCCCCAGCATTTT
TRBJ2-2 . many 14 TRBV7-9 CASSFTGEAGELFF TGTGCCAGCAGCTTCACAGGGGAGGCCGGGGAGCTGTTTTTT
TRBJ2-1 . . 16 TRBV4-1 CASSQGVGRSNNEQFF TGCGCCAGCAGCCAAGGGGTGGGACGAAGCAACAATGAGCAGTTCTTC
TRBJ1-1 TRBD1 few 15 TRBV6-6 CASSYSIPGTVEAFF TGTGCCAGCAGTTACTCGATCCCCGGGACAGTCGAAGCTTTCTTT
TRBJ2-3 TRBD1 few 14 TRBV13 CASSWTGSGGGQYF TGTGCCAGCAGCTGGACAGGATCAGGCGGAGGGCAGTATTTT
TRBJ1-3 . many 14 TRBV28 CASTPLGAGNTIYF TGTGCCAGCACCCCTCTGGGAGCTGGAAACACCATATATTTT